The 13 T cell receptor beta chains given below trace back to one sample, sequenced in a study of graft-versus-host responses after intestinal transplantation. TCRdb's table, derived via immunoSEQ multiplex PCR, lists solely in-frame clones and lacks some. This sample has around 110,000 clones, with about 92% found just once. The antigens of these receptors remain unknown. The material was unstimulated CD8+ T cells sorted from spleen or lymph node cells, obtained before transplant. Receptors originate from a human donor who was the organ donor for an intestinal transplant.

The chain has TRBV5-1 and TRBJ2-1; possible D gene TRBD2, 6 bases. The V and J ends lost 0 bases and 4 bases respectively, with 11 bases between them. This CDR3 comprises 15 residues. Germline CDR1 reads SGHRS; CDR2 reads YFSETQ. DNA of the CDR3: TGCGCCAGCAGCTTGGGGCTAGCGTCTTACAATGAGCAGTTCTTC. It specifies CASSLGLASYNEQFF.

The chain joins TRBV27 to TRBJ1-1; maybe TRBD1 (6 bases). Germline V gives CDR1 MNHEY, CDR2 SMNVEV (reference sequence). This CDR3 contains 14 residues. V was trimmed by 6 bases and J by 1 base, leaving 12 bases between them. Here the CDR3 reads CASRVRGQNTEAFF. CDR3 sequence (DNA): TGTGCCAGCAGAGTAAGGGGACAGAACACTGAAGCTTTCTTT.

The chain recombines TRBV28 with TRBJ1-5; tentative D call: TRBD1 (5 bases). CDR3 size: 20 residues. The V end lost 1 base, the J end lost 0 bases, and 22 bases lay between the germline ends. Looked up from germline, CDR1 is MDHEN and CDR2 is SYDVKM. DNA of the CDR3: TGTGCCAGCAGTTTATATCCCCCCAGGGCGGACCTTTATAGCAATCAGCCCCAGCATTTT. It is translated as CASSLYPPRADLYSNQPQHF.

The gene calls are TRBV10-3 and TRBJ2-7; possible D gene TRBD2, 6 bases. The V end was cut by 2 bases, the J end by 1 base, with 6 bases between. Germline V gene data show CDR1 as ENHRY and CDR2 as SYGVKD. CDR3 length: 13 amino acids. The CDR3 loop is CAISEAGSYEQYF. The CDR3, as DNA: TGTGCCATCAGTGAGGCGGGGTCCTACGAGCAGTACTTC.

The chain employs TRBV28 and TRBJ2-5; 7 nucleotides align to TRBD1. The J call may be mistaken, given a closer DNA end match to TRBJ2-7. This CDR3 has 12 residues. Germline CDR1 reads MDHEN; CDR2 reads SYDVKM. DNA of the CDR3: TGTGCCAGCAGTCAGGGGGCCTACGAGCAGTACTTC. It specifies CASSQGAYEQYF.

The chain combines TRBV7-2 with TRBJ2-3; TRBD2 aligns across 11 bases. The germline CDR1 and CDR2 sequences are SGHTA and FQGNSA. The CDR3 has 16 amino acids. Germline trimming cut 5 bases from V and 0 bases from J; bases unmatched to any gene: 4. Here the CDR3 DNA reads TGTGCCAGCAGCCCCGGGACTAGCGGTAGCACAGATACGCAGTATTTT. Translated: CASSPGTSGSTDTQYF.

The chain couples TRBV6-1 to TRBJ2-7; TRBD2 matches at 7 bases. CDR3 length: 15 residues. Trimming removed 2 bases from V and 0 bases from J; junction bases left unmatched: 4. Germline lookup yields CDR1 MNHNS and CDR2 SASEGT. The CDR3 sequence: CASSEIGGSSYEQYF. The CDR3 region has the DNA TGTGCCAGCAGTGAAATAGGCGGGAGCTCCTACGAGCAGTACTTC.

The chain combines TRBV5-5 with TRBJ1-1; no reliable D call. This CDR3 spans 14 amino acids. Trimming pared 0 bases from V and 5 bases from J, leaving 11 bases between. The V gene's germline CDR1 is SGHKS and CDR2 YYEKEE (reference sequence). The CDR3 loop reads CASSLDPGWTEAFF. In nucleotides, the CDR3 is TGTGCCAGCAGCTTGGATCCGGGGTGGACTGAAGCTTTCTTT. Using reference TRBV5-5 and TRBJ1-1 for the parts outside the CDR3, the full variable domain is DAGVTQSPTHLIKTRGQQVTLRCSPISGHKSVSWYQQVLGQGPQFIFQYYEKEERGRGNFPDRFSARQFPNYSSELNVNALLLGDSALYLCASSLDPGWTEAFFGQGTRLTVV.

The V gene is TRBV27, the J gene TRBJ2-1; D not resolved. With 0 bases removed from V and 6 bases from J, the gap between germline ends came to 6 bases. This CDR3 comprises 13 residues. Germline assignment: CDR1 MNHEY and CDR2 SMNVEV (reference sequence). In nucleotides, the CDR3 is TGTGCCAGCAGTTTATCAGGGCCCAATGAGCAGTTCTTC. Translation: CASSLSGPNEQFF.

This chain uses TRBV28 with TRBJ1-1, with a weak D call TRBD1 (5 bases). Germline CDR1 reads MDHEN; CDR2 reads SYDVKM. The germline V and J ends were trimmed by 3 bases and 0 bases, with 20 bases remaining between them. The CDR3 runs to 18 residues. CDR3 nucleotides: TGTGCCAGCAGTTTTTACCGAATGACAGACCTCATGAACACTGAAGCTTTCTTT. Its translation: CASSFYRMTDLMNTEAFF.

The chain carries TRBV14 and TRBJ1-2, with 7 bases identical to TRBD1. In germline, CDR1 is SGHDN, CDR2 FVKESK. Losses at the gene ends were 0 bases for V and 5 bases for J; bases not matched to a gene: 9. The CDR3 has 16 amino acids. The CDR3 is CASSQDSGRGAYGYTF. The DNA of the CDR3 is TGTGCCAGCAGCCAAGATTCGGGCAGGGGGGCTTATGGCTACACCTTC.

The J gene is TRBJ2-2, the V gene TRBV5-4; TRBD1 is a possible D gene (6 bases). The CDR3 spans 15 residues. In germline, CDR1 is SGHNT, CDR2 YYREEE (reference sequence). Trimming shortened V by 1 base and J by 1 base, and 8 bases separated the two germline ends. This CDR3 reads CASSLTGLNTGELFF. CDR3 nucleotide sequence: TGTGCCAGCAGCTTGACAGGGCTGAACACCGGGGAGCTGTTTTTT.

The chain is built from TRBV13 and TRBJ2-3; 11 positions agree with TRBD1. After removal of 6 bases from V and 6 bases from J, the junction contained 23 bases not matched to a gene. The CDR3 sequence is 20 residues long. Per germline, CDR1 PRHDT and CDR2 FYEKMQ (reference sequence). For the CDR3, the DNA is TGTGCCAGCAGTCATTCCGGGACAGGGGGTCCACACAGCACAAGGGATACGCAGTATTTT. It encodes CASSHSGTGGPHSTRDTQYF.